What follows describes a single T cell receptor beta chain. Its recognized antigen is unknown. Base quality data are lacking; no much larger clone is found one base away. CDR1 SGHRS and CDR2 YFSETQ were looked up in the germline V gene. V loses 3 bases of germline sequence and J loses 3 bases, and the interval between the two ends is 3 bases. The CDR3 numbers 11 residues from cysteine through phenylalanine. Left in the record is the CDR3 DNA by itself, 33 bases read in frame from the first base. The meaning of the sample's time point label: pre-sensitization, week 0. This sample's treatment or condition label indicates: therapeutic diphenylcyclopropenone sensitization with weekly scalp DPC. At every patch-test visit, the blood draw took place before the patch test was put on. Patients were eligible if aged 18 to 70, diagnosed with alopecia and judged suitable for DPC therapy, and pregnant patients were excluded. Total RNA was extracted from unfractionated whole blood collected in Tempus Blood RNA tubes.

This specimen belongs to a study of human T cells and chemical hapten exposure listed by TCRdb under 2021. As for the study more broadly: For sensitization, 2% DPC in acetone was applied to a 2 cm by 2 cm area of upper inner arm skin. The libraries were sequenced as a pool, and the TCR yield per sample differed mostly because of small variations in library volumes within the pool. Under 30 alopecia patients gave blood for TCR sequencing at one to four time points (pre-sensitization, 2, 6 and 24 weeks). Patch testing was performed on the upper back with Finn chambers containing 0.01% DPC, and the patch tests were scored after 6 days according to International Contact Dermatitis Research Group standards. Blood was sampled from patients pre-sensitization (week 0) and at 2, 6 and about 24 weeks after DPC sensitization. Alopecia areata with under or over 50% scalp involvement, alopecia totalis and alopecia universalis were represented in the patient cohort, which was mostly female. Throughout the roughly 24-week study period, patients were also given weekly therapeutic DPC doses on the scalp. Peripheral blood TCR repertoire changes were tracked in vivo in alopecia patients during primary and secondary sensitization to the hapten diphenylcyclopropenone (DPC). What the work shows at the level of the full study, not this receptor alone: The number of TCRs above 1 in 1000 frequency did not change with DPC sensitization; there was no evidence of global repertoire structure alterations. Patch test score correlated positively with the number of PT1 expanded TCRs, reaching significance at thresholds 8, 16 and 32 but not at 4. Because every patient had alopecia, a presumed autoimmune disease, the patients' immune response might differ from that of healthy individuals. Expanded TCRs formed significantly more large CDR3 similarity clusters than pre-sensitization or healthy control sets, consistent with antigen-driven responses. Repeated subsampling changed both the strength of the expansion versus patch-test correlation and the threshold at which the correlation became significant.

Library creation used RACE. The sequencer was a NextSeq 500. During library preparation, unique molecular identifiers were attached to individual cDNA molecules so that TCRs could be counted quantitatively and reproducibly. From each blood RNA sample, both TCR alpha and TCR beta chains were sequenced. The paper's data handling went like this. The median number of TCRs per sample was approximately 98,000, ranging from roughly 23,224 to 700,000. The Decombinator software suite was used to annotate V, J and CDR3 in the TCR reads. For the PS versus PT1 abundance plots, all samples were subsampled to the same number of TCRs (28,000). TCRs were defined as expanded if absent before sensitization and observed at least eight times at the 2-week time point. TCRdb reprocessing: public reads trimmed at Q25 with fastp, clones called with MiXCR, in-frame beta chains kept. Here each entry gathers all rows of one CDR3 protein and keeps the most common genes and DNA. The V and J calls reflect TCRdb's pipeline rather than the authors' work. The sample table records about 98,000 distinct CDR3 sequences; roughly a tenth of these occur just once. The ten largest clonotypes hold under 4% of the sample.

The clonotype was recovered from a woman aged 60 to 75 with alopecia areata. Some clones in this sample may be carry-over from other donors' samples. This sample comprised whole blood, obtained in connection with sensitization to the hapten diphenylcyclopropenone (DPC). The chain uses TRBV5-1 and TRBJ1-1; there is no confident call for the D gene. The CDR3 here reads CASSSDTEAFF. The DNA reads TGCGCCAGCAGCTCAGACACTGAAGCTTTCTTT.